The entry below gives a single T cell receptor beta chain sequence along with its context. No antigen is known for it. No base quality information exists; no much larger clone differs at one position. These data belong to a study of blood T cell repertoires in COVID-19 (TCRdb year 2020). Concerning the study at large: Collaborator samples came from the United States, Italy and Spain and covered acute and convalescent phases of COVID-19. A freely available public database, intended as a resource for researchers studying the immune response to SARS-CoV-2, is where the repertoires were released. Sample metadata almost always included a de-identified subject ID, COVID-19 status, age in years and sex. The dataset comprised deeply sampled blood TCRbeta repertoires from subjects exposed to, actively infected with, or recovered from COVID-19. The samples were drawn from the first 160 participants of the ongoing ImmuneRACE study and from roughly 1,300 subjects provided by 6 global collaborators. The material from the prospective study consisted of cDNA or gDNA derived from T cells, B-cell-depleted T cells, or PBMCs. Where HLA class I and class II types were available, the types were taken from metadata supplied by the sample provider, not from assay-based typing.

One collaborating source in Seattle enrolled patients while the patients were actively infected and followed the patients over time throughout the course of disease. The collaborating institutions used their own protocols to collect whole blood in K2EDTA tubes. For TCRbeta analysis, collaborators shipped samples in one of three forms: frozen whole blood, isolated PBMCs, or DNA extracted from either of those sample types. General study outcomes and caveats: How much clinical and demographic metadata was included differed by source and by participant, and the metadata was provided uncurated.

TCRbeta CDR3 regions were amplified from genomic DNA using the immunoSEQ Assay, a bias-controlled multiplex PCR. Per the original workflow: The number of nucleated cells in each sample was estimated from the amplification of reference gene primers within the assay. To quantify the absolute abundance of each unique TCRbeta CDR3 rearrangement, sequence reads were collapsed and filtered. For each sample, productive Simpson clonality was calculated as the square root of Simpson's diversity index across productive rearrangements. Entries here come from immuneACCESS through TCRdb and include only in-frame sequences with V and J called. Some clones fail to appear in such tables; in the studies checked, an unresolved V gene covers under half of the shortfall, and the cause of the remainder is unknown. The D gene and trimming were derived from the DNA, and the V and J assignments and clone size from that table. The sample includes about 200,000 clones, with approximately 91% observed a single time. Roughly a sixth of the sample lies in the top ten.

In the germline V gene, CDR1 corresponds to SQVTM and CDR2 to ANQGSEA. The CDR3, cysteine through phenylalanine, is 15 amino acids long. Only the CDR3 region is kept as DNA, spanning 45 bases read in frame from base 1. Ends trimmed: V by 4 bases, J by 6 bases; bases unmatched to a gene: 8. The TCR sequence derives from a man between 50 and 59 years old with COVID-19, enrolled during active disease. The sample taken for sequencing was peripheral blood. Recombination joined TRBV29-1 with TRBJ2-2; TRBD1 matches 10 bases in the middle. The CDR3 region reads CSVGPGTGVSGELFF. The DNA is TGCAGCGTTGGGCCCGGGACAGGGGTCTCCGGGGAGCTGTTTTTT.